Each of the 8 T cell receptor beta chains below was sequenced from the same sample in a study of blood T cell repertoires in COVID-19. Here immunoSEQ multiplex PCR was the method, and the copy in TCRdb shows in-frame clones only, minus some. This sample yields under 150,000 clones, of which roughly four fifths are seen a single time; around 13% belongs to the top ten. The source material was peripheral blood. These receptors came from a man older than 75 with acute or convalescent COVID-19.

V usage is TRBV7-7 and J usage is TRBJ2-1, with D possibly being TRBD2 (5 bases). CDR1 and CDR2 from the germline V gene are SSHAT and FNYEAQ (reference sequence). V lost 4 bases and J 6 bases, leaving 10 bases between the germline ends. This CDR3 spans 13 amino acids. CDR3: CASSSGWGNEQFF. CDR3 DNA: TGTGCCAGCAGCTCGGGGTGGGGCAATGAGCAGTTCTTC.

The chain combines TRBV5-4 with TRBJ2-1; TRBD1 matches 8 bases. V gave up 4 bases and J gave up 9 bases; unmatched junction bases: 6. The germline V gene encodes CDR1 SGHNT and CDR2 YYREEE (reference sequence). This CDR3 comprises 13 residues. The CDR3 coding sequence is TGTGCCAGCAGCCGCGGGCAGGGGGCTGAGCAGTTCTTC. Translation gives CASSRGQGAEQFF.

The chain recombines TRBV5-1 with TRBJ2-2; no definite D call. Per germline, CDR1 SGHRS and CDR2 YFSETQ. The length of the CDR3 is 12 residues. V lost 7 bases and J lost 1, with 5 bases in between. This chain's CDR3 is CASARNTGELFF. The CDR3 DNA reads as TGCGCCAGCGCTAGGAACACCGGGGAGCTGTTTTTT.

This chain connects TRBV30 to TRBJ2-3; D uncertain. The CDR3 is made up of 12 amino acids. Germline V gene lookup returns CDR1 GTSNPN and CDR2 SVGIG (reference sequence). Trimming took 1 base from V and 5 from J, leaving 7 bases between them. The CDR3 DNA reads as TGTGCCTGGAGTGCCCAAATAGATACGCAGTATTTT. As protein: CAWSAQIDTQYF.

This chain uses TRBV4-2 with TRBJ1-6; no definite D call. There are 15 residues in the CDR3. From germline, CDR1 is LGHNA and CDR2 YNFKEQ. The ends were cut back, 4 bases at V and 14 bases at J, with 21 bases in the middle. CDR3 sequence (DNA): TGTGCCAGCAGCCCCTCGGATGATCAGGAATCGGCCCTCCACTTT. Translating gives CASSPSDDQESALHF.

As concerns this clone: This CDR3 is also generated by other DNA sequences in the sample. The V gene is TRBV12-3 or TRBV12-4, the J gene TRBJ1-3; the D is unclear. V lost 6 bases and J 3 bases, leaving 6 bases between the germline ends. CDR3 length: 12 amino acids. The CDR3 reads CASSLSGNTIYF. In DNA form, the CDR3 reads TGTGCCAGCAGCCTTAGTGGAAACACCATATATTTT.

This clone was seen a single time. This chain links TRBV11-1 with TRBJ2-1, with D possibly TRBD2 on 5 matching bases. V lost 4 bases to trimming and J lost 0 bases, with 13 bases between them. There are 16 residues in the CDR3. Germline lookup yields CDR1 SGHAT and CDR2 FQDESV (reference sequence). The CDR3 region has the DNA TGTGCCAGCAGCTCGTCGAGGGTGAGCTCCTACAATGAGCAGTTCTTC. Its translation: CASSSSRVSSYNEQFF.

The chain couples TRBV4-3 to TRBJ2-7, with 9 bases that match TRBD2. The CDR3 spans 15 residues. CDR1 is LGHNA and CDR2 is YSLEER in the germline V gene. Trimming cost V 1 base and J 0 bases; bases outside gene matches: 1. CDR3 sequence (DNA): TGCGCCAGCAGCCAAGGACTAGCGGACTCCTACGAGCAGTACTTC. It yields the protein CASSQGLADSYEQYF.